This T cell receptor (beta chain) was observed in a study of blood T cell repertoires in COVID-19. The overall study: Italy, Spain and the United States were the sources of the convalescent and acute COVID-19 samples. PBMCs, B-cell-depleted T cells, or T cells provided the cDNA or gDNA that made up the material.

Original analysis: Using reference gene primer amplification, nucleated cell counts were estimated. Generated by immunoSEQ multiplex PCR, the TCRdb table keeps only in-frame clones and is missing some. The V and J calls and clone size are taken from that table; D and trimming were inferred from the DNA. There are roughly 270,000 clones in the sample; roughly 86% occur only once, and more than 7.5% lies in the top ten. V lost 1 base to trimming and J lost 7 bases, with 12 bases between them. The germline V gene encodes CDR1 SGHRS and CDR2 YFSETQ. This CDR3 is built from 13 residues. V usage is TRBV5-1 and J usage is TRBJ2-7; a weak D match, TRBD2 (7 bases). The clonotype originates from a man in his late teens or twenties with active or convalescent COVID-19. The material sequenced was peripheral blood. This CDR3 is CASSLNGGREQYF. DNA for the CDR3: TGCGCCAGCAGCTTGAACGGGGGGCGGGAGCAGTACTTC. Filled out from reference TRBV5-1 and TRBJ2-7, the complete variable domain reads KAGVTQTPRYLIKTRGQQVTLSCSPISGHRSVSWYQQTPGQGLQFLFEYFSETQRNKGNFPGRFSGRQFSNSRSEMNVSTLELGDSALYLCASSLNGGREQYFGPGTRLTVT.